This T cell receptor (beta chain) was profiled in a study of cytomegalovirus exposure and HLA in healthy donors. Primers included in the PCR were 60 Vbeta and 13 Jbeta primers. The repertoire was sequenced with immunoSEQ multiplex PCR; TCRdb's copy has only in-frame clones and lacks some. Among 130,000 or so clones listed, about three quarters were seen once. The CDR3 is 13 residues long. Germline CDR1 and CDR2: SEHNR and FQNEAQ (reference sequence). The V end was cut by 4 bases, the J end by 11 bases, with 17 bases between. The chain has TRBV7-9 and TRBJ1-1, with D tentatively TRBD1 (5 bases). Sequences were obtained from PBMCs. The source is a man aged 50 to 59 in good health and CMV-seropositive. The CDR3 sequence: CASSSNQGGVAFF. CDR3 sequence (DNA): TGTGCCAGCAGCTCCAATCAGGGCGGTGTCGCTTTCTTT.